The entry that follows covers one T cell receptor (beta chain) sequence. This clonotype was seen ten or more times. The antigen this receptor binds is unknown. No base-level quality is on record; no much larger clone is a single base apart. This entry comes from a study of T-cell reconstitution after alpha-beta-depleted transplantation in children (dated by TCRdb to about 2016). Context from the whole study: Using TCR repertoire profiling, the study followed T-cell immune reconstitution in a quantitative way in children after TCRalphabeta/CD19-depleted allogeneic hematopoietic cell transplantation.

Receptor libraries were prepared by PCR. TCRdb names Illumina HiSeq 2500 as the instrument used. TCR libraries were prepared with molecular barcoding, using unique molecular identifiers to normalize TCRbeta repertoire quantification. The raw public reads went through TCRdb reprocessing: fastp at Q25, MiXCR clone calling, in-frame beta chains kept. Identical CDR3 proteins give one entry, which carries the most common genes and DNA. The sample table lists a few hundred thousand distinct CDR3 sequences, over 9.5% of them with a count of one. Approximately 4.7% of the sample rests with the top ten. According to the germline V gene (reference sequence), CDR1 reads SSHAT and CDR2 reads FNYEAQ. Spanning cysteine to phenylalanine, the CDR3 consists of 13 amino acids. Just the 39-base CDR3 DNA is kept, in frame starting at base 1. The germline ends are 7 bases apart after V is trimmed by 0 bases and J by 7 bases.

The rearrangement joined TRBV7-7 to TRBJ2-1, with the D gene not confidently named. This receptor was obtained from a human donor who donated a stem cell graft to a child with SCID. The specimen comprised PBMCs from the stem cell graft donor, sampled from the stem cell graft. The CDR3 region has the sequence CASSLAPPNEQFF. In nucleotides, the sequence is TGTGCCAGCAGCTTAGCCCCCCCGAATGAGCAGTTCTTC.